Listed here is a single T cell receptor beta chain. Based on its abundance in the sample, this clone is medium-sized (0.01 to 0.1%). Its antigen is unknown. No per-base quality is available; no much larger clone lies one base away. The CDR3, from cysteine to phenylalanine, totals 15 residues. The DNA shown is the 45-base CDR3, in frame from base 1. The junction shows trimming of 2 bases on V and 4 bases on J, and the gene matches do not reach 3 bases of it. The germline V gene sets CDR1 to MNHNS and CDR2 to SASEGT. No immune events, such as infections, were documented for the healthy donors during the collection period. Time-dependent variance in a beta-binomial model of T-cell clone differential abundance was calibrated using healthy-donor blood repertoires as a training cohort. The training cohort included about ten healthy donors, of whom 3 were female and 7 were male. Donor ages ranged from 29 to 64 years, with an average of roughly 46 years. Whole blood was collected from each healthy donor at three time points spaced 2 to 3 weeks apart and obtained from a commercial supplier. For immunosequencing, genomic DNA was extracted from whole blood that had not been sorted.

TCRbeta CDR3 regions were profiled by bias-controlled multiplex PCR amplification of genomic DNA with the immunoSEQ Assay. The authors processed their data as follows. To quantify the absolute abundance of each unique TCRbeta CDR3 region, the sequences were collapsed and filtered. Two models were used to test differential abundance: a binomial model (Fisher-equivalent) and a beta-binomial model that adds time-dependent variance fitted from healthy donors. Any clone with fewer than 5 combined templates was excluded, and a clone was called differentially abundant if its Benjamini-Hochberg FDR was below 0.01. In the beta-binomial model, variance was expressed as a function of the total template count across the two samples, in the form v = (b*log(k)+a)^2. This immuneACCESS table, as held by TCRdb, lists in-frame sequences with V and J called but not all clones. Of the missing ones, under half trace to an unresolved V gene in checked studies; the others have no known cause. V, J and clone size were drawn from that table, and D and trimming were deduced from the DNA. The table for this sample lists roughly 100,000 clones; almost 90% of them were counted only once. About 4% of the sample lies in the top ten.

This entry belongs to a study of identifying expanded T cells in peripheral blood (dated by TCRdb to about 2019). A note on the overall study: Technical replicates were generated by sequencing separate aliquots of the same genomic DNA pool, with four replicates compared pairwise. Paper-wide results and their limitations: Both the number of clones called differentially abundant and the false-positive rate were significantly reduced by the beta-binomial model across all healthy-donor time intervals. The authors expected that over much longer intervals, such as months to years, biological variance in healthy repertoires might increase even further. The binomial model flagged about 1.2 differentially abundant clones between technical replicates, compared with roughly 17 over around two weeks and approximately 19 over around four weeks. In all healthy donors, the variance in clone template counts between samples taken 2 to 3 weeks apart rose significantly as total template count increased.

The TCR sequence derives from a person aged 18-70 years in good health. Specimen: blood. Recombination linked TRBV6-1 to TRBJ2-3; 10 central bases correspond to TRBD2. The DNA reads TGTGCCAGCAGTGAATCTAGCGGGAGTTCAGATACGCAGTATTTT. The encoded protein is CASSESSGSSDTQYF.